This TCR beta chain was captured in a study of blood T cell dynamics during melanoma immunotherapy. This CDR3 is 13 amino acids long. V lost 1 base and J lost 3, with 4 bases in between. Germline CDR1 is SGHDN and CDR2 is FVKESK. The time point was: week 3, after first cycle of checkpoint inhibitor. Patients with prior systemic cancer treatment, concomitant immunosuppressants, or other active malignancies were excluded. Generated by immunoSEQ multiplex PCR, the TCRdb table keeps only in-frame clones and is missing some. The table records fewer than 20,000 clones, 85% to 95% of them present only once. Concerning this clone itself: The target antigen is unknown.

The study's findings and limits: The most clonal sorted CD8+ subset, immune-effector cells, was closest to cell-free DNA CDR3 sequences. The study could not tell melanoma-specific clones from general immune activation.

The sequencing used effector memory CD8+ T cells from blood, collected from a patient treated with checkpoint blockade. The chain employs TRBV14 and TRBJ2-1; D call uncertain. The sequence derives from a human donor with melanoma. DNA of the CDR3: TGTGCCAGCAGCCAAGGACTCTACAATGAGCAGTTCTTC. The encoded protein is CASSQGLYNEQFF.